The next 23 T cell receptor beta chains were all read from a single sample in a study of blood T cell repertoires in COVID-19. Profiling relied on immunoSEQ multiplex PCR, and the TCRdb table lists in-frame clones only, not all of them. The sample comprises 50,000 to 65,000 clones, 80% to 95% of which are singletons, and 4.5% to 5.5% rests with the top ten. The sequencing input was peripheral blood. These receptor sequences come from a man aged 45-65 years with active COVID-19.

Worth noting for this clone: Other nucleotide sequences in the sample specify the same CDR3. V usage is TRBV12-3 or TRBV12-4 and J usage is TRBJ1-2; TRBD1 agrees at 8 bases. Trimming took 6 bases from V and 8 from J; bases not matched to a gene: 5. The CDR3 contains 12 residues. CDR3 loop: CASSRDRGGYTF. DNA for the CDR3: TGTGCCAGCAGCCGCGACAGGGGAGGCTACACCTTC.

V is TRBV4-3 and J is TRBJ1-6, with TRBD1 identical over 7 bases. Germline V gene lookup returns CDR1 LGHNA and CDR2 YSLEER. With 1 base clipped from V and 8 bases from J, the junction kept 8 bases outside the gene matches. This CDR3 region has 16 residues. The CDR3 loop reads CASSQAPTGWDSPLHF. In nucleotides, the CDR3 is TGCGCCAGCAGCCAAGCCCCGACAGGGTGGGATTCACCCCTCCACTTT.

The V gene is TRBV18, the J gene TRBJ2-2; D might be TRBD1 (6 bases). V was pared by 3 bases and J by 5 bases, with 16 bases between. Germline V gives CDR1 KGHSH, CDR2 LQKENI. The CDR3 runs 16 residues. The CDR3 DNA reads TGTGCCAGCTCACCCGTAGCACAGGGTGATACCGGGGAGCTGTTTTTT. This translates into CASSPVAQGDTGELFF.

The chain employs TRBV6-2 or TRBV6-3 and TRBJ1-5; 7 bases align to TRBD1. The germline CDR1 and CDR2 sequences are MNHEY and SVGEGT. The junction had 9 bases not matched to a gene; V was cut back by 3 bases and J by 7 bases. The CDR3 consists of 15 residues. The DNA of the CDR3 is TGTGCCAGCAGTTATCAGGCCAGGGGGGACCAGCCCCAGCATTTT. Its translation is CASSYQARGDQPQHF.

This clone appeared once. This rearrangement joins TRBV5-4 to TRBJ2-7; D is possibly TRBD2 (7 bases). This CDR3 has 15 residues. Per the germline V gene, CDR1 is SGHNT and CDR2 is YYREEE (reference sequence). Trimming took 0 bases from V and 3 from J, leaving 13 bases between them. The CDR3 sequence is CASSLAGGGIYEQYF. The CDR3 region has the DNA TGTGCCAGCAGCTTGGCCGGCGGGGGCATCTACGAGCAGTACTTC.

The chain couples TRBV7-9 to TRBJ1-1; D is undetermined. Germline CDR1 and CDR2: SEHNR and FQNEAQ (reference sequence). The length of the CDR3 is 15 residues. V gave up 5 bases and J gave up 0 bases, with 13 bases separating them. The CDR3 coding sequence is TGTGCCAGCAGCACCGTGCGGAGTCTGAACACTGAAGCTTTCTTT. Protein: CASSTVRSLNTEAFF.

V usage is TRBV5-1 and J usage is TRBJ1-2, with D possibly TRBD1 on 5 matching bases. Germline values: CDR1 SGHRS, CDR2 YFSETQ. Trimming shortened V by 0 bases and J by 4 bases, and 10 bases separated the two germline ends. The CDR3 covers 14 residues. CDR3 region: CASSLERGIYGYTF. The DNA of the CDR3 is TGCGCCAGCAGCTTGGAGCGGGGCATCTATGGCTACACCTTC. The full variable domain, with the rest looked up from reference TRBV5-1 and TRBJ1-2, is KAGVTQTPRYLIKTRGQQVTLSCSPISGHRSVSWYQQTPGQGLQFLFEYFSETQRNKGNFPGRFSGRQFSNSRSEMNVSTLELGDSALYLCASSLERGIYGYTFGSGTRLTVV.

As regards this clone: The germline gene is not matched at one end of the junction; a read error may be the cause. The rearrangement uses TRBV28 and TRBJ1-4, with D possibly matching TRBD1 (5 bases). Germline V gene lookup returns CDR1 MDHEN and CDR2 SYDVKM. The CDR3 runs to 12 residues. The CDR3 DNA follows: TGTGCCAGCAGTCTAACCTTAGGGGCCCTAATTTTT. Translating it yields CASSLTLGALIF.

V gene TRBV7-9 combines with J gene TRBJ1-4; D is undetermined. The CDR3 runs 16 residues. Germline V gene sequence: CDR1 SEHNR, CDR2 FQNEAQ (reference sequence). V was cut by 2 bases and J by 4 bases, with 14 bases left in between. The CDR3 here is CASSLTSYRINEKLFF. In nucleotides, the CDR3 is TGTGCCAGCAGCTTAACGAGTTATCGAATTAATGAAAAACTGTTTTTT.

The CDR3 DNA reads as TGCGCCAGCAGGGTCCAGACTAGCACAGATACGCAGTATTTT. Protein product: CASRVQTSTDTQYF. V usage is TRBV5-1 and J usage is TRBJ2-3; D remains ambiguous. V was pared by 5 bases and J by 0 bases, with 10 bases between. The CDR3 is 14 amino acids. Germline CDR1 and CDR2: SGHRS and YFSETQ.

The J gene is TRBJ2-3, the V gene TRBV11-1; 7 nucleotides agree with TRBD1. The CDR3 covers 13 residues. Trimming cost V 0 bases and J 12 bases; bases outside gene matches: 6. The germline gives CDR1 SGHAT, CDR2 FQDESV (reference sequence). DNA for the CDR3: TGTGCCAGCAGCTTAGCGGTTGGGGACAGTCAGTATTTT. Translation: CASSLAVGDSQYF.

The V gene is TRBV11-3, the J gene TRBJ1-6, with D possibly being TRBD1 (6 bases). Trimming took off 4 bases at V and 5 bases at J, with 9 bases between the two ends. CDR3 size: 14 residues. Germline lookup yields CDR1 SGHNT and CDR2 YENEEA. The DNA for the CDR3 is TGTGCCAGCAGCTGGGACACAAATAATTCACCCCTCCACTTT. Residues: CASSWDTNNSPLHF.

V is TRBV14 and J is TRBJ1-1; D perhaps matches TRBD1 (5 bases). This CDR3 contains 15 residues. Germline loops: CDR1 SGHDN, CDR2 FVKESK. Trimming took 4 bases from V and 6 from J, leaving 18 bases between them. The CDR3 sequence: CASSRWVGVDSEAFF. The CDR3 nucleotides are TGTGCCAGCAGCCGTTGGGTAGGGGTTGATTCTGAAGCTTTCTTT.

This clone was seen just once. The chain is built from TRBV28 and TRBJ1-5; 12 nucleotides agree with TRBD1. V lost 9 bases and J lost 5; bases outside the gene matches: 17. Germline CDR1 reads MDHEN; CDR2 reads SYDVKM. The length of the CDR3 is 18 residues. CDR3 sequence reads: CASNSPGTGGRWDQPQHF. The CDR3, as DNA: TGTGCCAGTAACTCCCCCGGGACAGGGGGCAGGTGGGATCAGCCCCAGCATTTT.

The V and J genes are TRBV13 and TRBJ2-1; TRBD2 aligns across 12 bases. V lost 4 bases, J lost 4 bases, and 14 bases stayed unmatched. Germline lookup yields CDR1 PRHDT and CDR2 FYEKMQ (reference sequence). The CDR3 runs to 19 residues. The CDR3 DNA reads as TGTGCCAGCAGCTCCTTCCTTCGACTAGCGGGGGCAGAGTACAATGAGCAGTTCTTC. The encoded protein is CASSSFLRLAGAEYNEQFF.

The V gene is TRBV6-5, the J gene TRBJ2-2; D unclear. This CDR3 has 12 amino acids. V lost 5 bases and J 7 bases, leaving 8 bases between the germline ends. Germline values: CDR1 MNHEY, CDR2 SVGAGI. The CDR3 region is CASSPSSGELFF. CDR3 in DNA: TGTGCCAGCAGTCCCTCCAGCGGGGAGCTGTTTTTT.

The chain combines TRBV12-1 with TRBJ2-5; TRBD2, the D gene given by the table, was not confirmed from the DNA. TRBV12-1 counts as a pseudogene. The CDR3 length is 15 residues. CDR3 loop: CASSFEGGAGETQYF. The CDR3 bases are TGTGCCAGCAGCTTTGAAGGGGGGGCTGGAGAGACCCAGTACTTC.

V gene TRBV6-4 combines with J gene TRBJ1-2, with D possibly being TRBD1 (6 bases). Trimming took off 5 bases at V and 2 bases at J, with 6 bases between the two ends. Germline loops: CDR1 MRHNA, CDR2 SNTAGT. This CDR3 has 12 amino acids. The CDR3 reads CASSQGNYGYTF. Written as DNA, the CDR3 is TGTGCCAGCAGTCAGGGGAACTATGGCTACACCTTC.

This chain uses TRBV4-2 with TRBJ1-4; D is possibly TRBD1 (5 bases). Trimming shortened V by 0 bases and J by 5 bases, and 22 bases separated the two germline ends. The CDR3 has 19 amino acids. Per the germline V gene, CDR1 is LGHNA and CDR2 is YNFKEQ. In DNA form, the CDR3 reads TGTGCCAGCAGCCAAGATCGTGGGGCCGTGGATGGGTTCAATGAAAAACTGTTTTTT. Protein: CASSQDRGAVDGFNEKLFF.

The rearrangement links TRBV4-1 to TRBJ1-1, with D unclear. Trimming removed 5 bases at V and 1 base at J, with 8 bases between. The CDR3 is made up of 13 amino acids. Germline V gene data show CDR1 as MGHRA and CDR2 as YSYEKL. CDR3 bases: TGCGCCAGCAGCACCGAGAAGAACACTGAAGCTTTCTTT. Translation: CASSTEKNTEAFF.

The genes are TRBV5-1 and TRBJ2-3; TRBD2 aligns across 9 bases. Germline V gene sequence: CDR1 SGHRS, CDR2 YFSETQ. This CDR3 comprises 15 residues. Trimming at V came to 5 bases and at J to 5 bases, leaving 9 bases not matched to a gene. This CDR3 is CASRLAGAARDTQYF. As DNA, the CDR3 is TGCGCCAGCAGGTTAGCGGGGGCGGCACGAGATACGCAGTATTTT.

This clone occurred once. The V call is TRBV11-2, the J call TRBJ2-2; 9 bases line up with TRBD1. V lost 3 bases, J lost 7 bases, and 6 bases stayed unmatched. The germline gives CDR1 SGHAT, CDR2 FQNNGV. The CDR3 contains 15 residues. The CDR3 nucleotides are TGTGCCAGCAGCTTTGGGGACAGGGTGGTCGGGGAGCTGTTTTTT. The encoded protein is CASSFGDRVVGELFF.

This chain connects TRBV6-2 or TRBV6-3 to TRBJ1-2, with 7 positions matching TRBD1. After removal of 5 bases from V and 4 bases from J, the junction contained 10 bases not matched to a gene. This CDR3 has 15 residues. Germline CDR1 and CDR2: MNHEY and SVGEGT. In nucleotides, the CDR3 is TGTGCCAGCAGTAAACCAGGGACAGAAACCTATGGCTACACCTTC. Protein: CASSKPGTETYGYTF.